The entry below gives a single T cell receptor beta chain sequence along with its context. Its matching antigen is unknown. CDR1 is SEHNR and CDR2 is FQNEAQ in the germline V gene (reference sequence). The germline V and J ends were trimmed by 5 bases and 3 bases, with 19 bases remaining between them. CDR3 length equals 16 residues. The data were taken from a study of immune evolution from preneoplasia to lung adenocarcinoma. Across the study: HLA loss of heterozygosity: roughly 6.6% AIS, approximately 15% MIA, roughly 35% ADC, none AAH. Study-wide results and caveats: Compared with EGFR-mutant or double wild-type lesions, KRAS-mutant nodules were more clonal.

Generated by immunoSEQ multiplex PCR, the TCRdb table keeps only in-frame clones and is missing some. Among 6,000 to 8,000 clones, over 60% were seen once, and the ten largest hold 10% to 12%. The chain employs TRBV7-9 and TRBJ2-5; D may be TRBD2 (6 bases). Sequencing used FFPE lung adenocarcinoma in situ tissue. The receptor's source is a donor aged 70 or older with lung adenocarcinoma. Some clones in this sample may be carry-over from other donors' samples. This CDR3 reads CASSRLLVAVKETQYF. CDR3 DNA sequence: TGTGCCAGCAGCCGCCTGTTAGTAGCGGTTAAAGAGACCCAGTACTTC.